The 4 T cell receptor beta chains reported below all come from one sample, sequenced in a study of Graves' ophthalmopathy and Graves' hyperthyroidism. Amplifying from RNA transcripts, the study obtained TCR beta CDR3 regions. Second-round multiplex PCR came after first-round RT-PCR with HTBI primers. TCRdb re-called the multiplex PCR reads through MiXCR, storing one row per CDR3 protein. The sample has 740,000 or so distinct CDR3 sequences; roughly 40% are singletons. The material sequenced was peripheral blood. These TCRs come from an adult man with Graves' ophthalmopathy.

The J gene is TRBJ1-1, the V gene TRBV6-2 or TRBV6-3; 7 bases line up with TRBD1. The V gene end was trimmed by 8 bases and the J gene end by 10 bases; junction bases not matched to a gene: 7. This CDR3 is 11 amino acids long. Germline loops: CDR1 MNHEY, CDR2 SVGEGT. The CDR3 nucleotides read TGTGCCAGCCATGACAGGGACGGAGCTTTCTTT. This encodes CASHDRDGAFF.

This clonotype was recorded at least ten times. CDR3 protein: CASSAWTSVGGTQYF. The CDR3, as DNA: TGTGCCAGCAGCGCCTGGACTAGCGTGGGTGGGACCCAGTACTTC. The V and J genes are TRBV7-2 and TRBJ2-5; 9 bases match TRBD2. From germline, CDR1 is SGHTA and CDR2 FQGNSA. Germline trimming cut 5 bases from V and 7 bases from J; bases unmatched to any gene: 11. The length of the CDR3 is 15 residues.

Ten or more counts support this clonotype. The gene calls are TRBV19 and TRBJ1-1, with TRBD1 matching over 8 bases. The V and J ends lost 8 bases and 1 base, in that order; junction bases with no gene match: 3. Looked up from germline, CDR1 is LNHDA and CDR2 is SQIVND (reference sequence). The CDR3 is made up of 13 amino acids. The CDR3: CASVDRGNTEAFF. In DNA form, the CDR3 reads TGTGCCAGTGTCGACAGGGGGAACACTGAAGCTTTCTTT.

This clonotype was seen a few times. The chain combines TRBV19 with TRBJ1-4; D gene ambiguous. The germline gives CDR1 LNHDA, CDR2 SQIVND (reference sequence). The V end lost 3 bases, the J end lost 10 bases, and 15 bases lay between the germline ends. CDR3 length equals 14 residues. The CDR3 DNA reads as TGTGCCAGTAGTATCGGCAACGCCTGGGGAAAACTGTTTTTT. Its translation: CASSIGNAWGKLFF.